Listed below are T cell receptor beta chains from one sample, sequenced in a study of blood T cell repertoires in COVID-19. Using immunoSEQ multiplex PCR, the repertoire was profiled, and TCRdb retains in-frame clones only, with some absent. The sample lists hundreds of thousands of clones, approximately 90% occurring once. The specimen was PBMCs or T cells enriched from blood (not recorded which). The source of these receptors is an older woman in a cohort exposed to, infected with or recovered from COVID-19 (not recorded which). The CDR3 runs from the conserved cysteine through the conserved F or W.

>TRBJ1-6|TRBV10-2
CASGLGRLNSPLHF
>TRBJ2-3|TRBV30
CAWSVRLAGDYTDTQYF
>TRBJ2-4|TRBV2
CASKGERAGNIQYF
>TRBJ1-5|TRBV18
CASSPSGSNQPQHF
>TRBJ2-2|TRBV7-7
CASSSTGGTAGELFF
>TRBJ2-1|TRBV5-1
CASSLLAGSYNEQFF
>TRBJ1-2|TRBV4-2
CASSHAVYGYTF
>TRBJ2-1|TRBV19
CASSSSTVYNEQFF
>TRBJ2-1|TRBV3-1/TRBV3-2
CASSQPGLAGGPGEQFF
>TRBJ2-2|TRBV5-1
CASSVGVSPGELFF
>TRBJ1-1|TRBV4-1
CASSQPSRGDLTEAFF
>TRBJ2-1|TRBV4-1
CASSQDPSGRGNEQFF
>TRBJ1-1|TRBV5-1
CASSATGLGTEAFF
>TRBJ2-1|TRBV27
CASSIPSGGRSYNEQFF
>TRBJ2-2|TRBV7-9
CASSLGQGNTGELFF
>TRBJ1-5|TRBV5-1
CASSPQGDNQPQHF
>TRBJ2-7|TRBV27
CASSPLRQYEQYF
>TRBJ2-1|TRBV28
CASSLYRGYNEQFF
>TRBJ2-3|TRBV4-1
CASSHVSGSEYF
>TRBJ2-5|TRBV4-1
CASSRRSTSGRAWETQYF
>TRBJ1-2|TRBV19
CASRTGDYGYTF
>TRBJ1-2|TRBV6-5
CASSRTGEGYGYTF
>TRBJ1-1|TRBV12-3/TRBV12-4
CASSLGGGTEAFF
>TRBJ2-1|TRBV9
CASSVSNKRTGADSYNEQFF
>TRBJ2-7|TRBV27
CASSGRGAYEQYF
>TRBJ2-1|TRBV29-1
CSVSGLAPNNNEQFF
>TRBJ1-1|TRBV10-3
CAISIIGTGGNTEAFF
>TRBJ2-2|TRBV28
CASSFGANTGELFF
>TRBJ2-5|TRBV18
CASRGPGETQYF
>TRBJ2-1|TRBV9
CASSVVESGRGDEQFF
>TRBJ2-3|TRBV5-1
CASKVSGDTQYF
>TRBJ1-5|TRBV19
CASSIVAGADQPQHF
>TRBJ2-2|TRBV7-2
CASSLMGLAGANTGELFF
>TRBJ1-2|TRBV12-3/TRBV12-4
CASSNGQGYTF
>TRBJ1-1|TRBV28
CASTSGGGHTEAFF
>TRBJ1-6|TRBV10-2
CASTLQGALNNSPLHF
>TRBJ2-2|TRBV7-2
CASSLDPPRAGGRTGELFF
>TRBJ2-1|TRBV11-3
CASSFRAGGGNNEQFF
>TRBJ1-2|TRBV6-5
CASTRTGTSNYGYTF
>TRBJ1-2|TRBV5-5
CASSLVGQGAEGYTF
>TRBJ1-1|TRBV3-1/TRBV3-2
CASSHWTVNTEAFF
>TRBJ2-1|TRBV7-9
CASSSWGRGYNEQFF
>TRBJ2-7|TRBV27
CASTFRGSYEQYF
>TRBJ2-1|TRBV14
CASSQGASGRTPFYNEQFF
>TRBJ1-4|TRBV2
CASRKGSTNEKLFF
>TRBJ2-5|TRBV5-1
CASSLVLRAQETQYF
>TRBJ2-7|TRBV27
CASRSGGAAYEQYF
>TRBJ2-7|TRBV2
CASSNTGQGYEQYF
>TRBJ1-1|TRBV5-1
CASSPDRVAEAFF
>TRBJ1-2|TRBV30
CAWSESPTGANNYGYTF